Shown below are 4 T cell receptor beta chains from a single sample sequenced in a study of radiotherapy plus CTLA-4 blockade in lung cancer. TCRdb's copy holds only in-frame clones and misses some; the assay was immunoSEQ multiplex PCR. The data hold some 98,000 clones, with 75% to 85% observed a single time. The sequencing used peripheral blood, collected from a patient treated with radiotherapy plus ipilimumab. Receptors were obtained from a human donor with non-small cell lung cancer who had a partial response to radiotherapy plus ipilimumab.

The CDR3 DNA reads as TGTGCCAGCAGCTTAGGTCGGGGCTCTGGGGCCAACGTCCTGACTTTC. Encoded protein: CASSLGRGSGANVLTF. The chain combines TRBV11-3 with TRBJ2-6; D perhaps matches TRBD2 (5 bases). Trimming left V 1 base short and J 0 bases short, with 7 bases between. This CDR3 is built from 16 residues. The V gene's germline CDR1 is SGHNT and CDR2 YENEEA.

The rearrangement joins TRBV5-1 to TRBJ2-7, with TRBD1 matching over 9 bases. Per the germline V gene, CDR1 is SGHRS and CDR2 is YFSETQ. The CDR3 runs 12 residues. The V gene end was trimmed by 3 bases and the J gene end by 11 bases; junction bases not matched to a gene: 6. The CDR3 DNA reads TGCGCCAGCAGCTCGAACAGGGGGCAGGAGTACTTC. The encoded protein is CASSSNRGQEYF. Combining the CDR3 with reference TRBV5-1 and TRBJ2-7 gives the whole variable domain KAGVTQTPRYLIKTRGQQVTLSCSPISGHRSVSWYQQTPGQGLQFLFEYFSETQRNKGNFPGRFSGRQFSNSRSEMNVSTLELGDSALYLCASSSNRGQEYFGPGTRLTVT.

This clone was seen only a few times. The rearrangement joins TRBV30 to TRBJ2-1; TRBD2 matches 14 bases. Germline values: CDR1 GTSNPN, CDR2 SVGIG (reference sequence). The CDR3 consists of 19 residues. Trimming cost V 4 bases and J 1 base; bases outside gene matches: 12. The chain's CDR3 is CAWTGIRLAGGPSYNEQFF. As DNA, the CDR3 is TGTGCCTGGACCGGAATTAGACTAGCGGGAGGGCCGTCCTACAATGAGCAGTTCTTC. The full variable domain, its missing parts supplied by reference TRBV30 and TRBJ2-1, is SQTIHQWPATLVQPVGSPLSLECTVEGTSNPNLYWYRQAAGRGLQLLFYSVGIGQISSEVPQNLSASRPQDRQFILSSKKLLLSDSGFYLCAWTGIRLAGGPSYNEQFFGPGTRLTVL.

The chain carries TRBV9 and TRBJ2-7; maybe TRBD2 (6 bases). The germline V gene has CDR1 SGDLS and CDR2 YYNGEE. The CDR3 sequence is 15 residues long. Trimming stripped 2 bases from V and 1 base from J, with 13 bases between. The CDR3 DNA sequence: TGTGCCAGCAGCGTTTCGGGACTTTCTTCCTACGAGCAGTACTTC. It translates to CASSVSGLSSYEQYF.